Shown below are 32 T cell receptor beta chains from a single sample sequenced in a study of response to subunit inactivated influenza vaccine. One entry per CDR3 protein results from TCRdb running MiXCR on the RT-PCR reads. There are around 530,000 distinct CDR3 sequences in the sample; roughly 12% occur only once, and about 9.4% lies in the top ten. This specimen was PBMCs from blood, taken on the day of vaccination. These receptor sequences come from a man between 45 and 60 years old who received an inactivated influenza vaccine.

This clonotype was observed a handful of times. In DNA form, the CDR3 reads TGTGCCAGCAGTTTAGCGGGAGGCCCTCTCTTCTACAATGAGCAGTTCTTC. Its protein is CASSLAGGPLFYNEQFF. The chain has TRBV27 and TRBJ2-1; 8 bases agree with TRBD2. The length of the CDR3 is 17 residues. Looked up from germline, CDR1 is MNHEY and CDR2 is SMNVEV (reference sequence). Unmatched junction bases numbered 9, after V lost 2 bases and J lost 3 bases.

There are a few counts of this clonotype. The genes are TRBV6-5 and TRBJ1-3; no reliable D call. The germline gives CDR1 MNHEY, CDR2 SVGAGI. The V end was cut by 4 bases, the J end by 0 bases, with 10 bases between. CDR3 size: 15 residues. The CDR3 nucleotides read TGTGCCAGCAGTTTCTTGGCCAACTCTGGAAACACCATATATTTT. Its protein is CASSFLANSGNTIYF.

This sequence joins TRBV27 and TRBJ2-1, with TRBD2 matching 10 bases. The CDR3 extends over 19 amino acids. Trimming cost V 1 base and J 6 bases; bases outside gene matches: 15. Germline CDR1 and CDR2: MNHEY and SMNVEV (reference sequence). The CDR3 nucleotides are TGTGCCAGCAGTTTATTGGCTAGCGGGAGCGAGTTATGGCCCAATGAGCAGTTCTTC. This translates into CASSLLASGSELWPNEQFF.

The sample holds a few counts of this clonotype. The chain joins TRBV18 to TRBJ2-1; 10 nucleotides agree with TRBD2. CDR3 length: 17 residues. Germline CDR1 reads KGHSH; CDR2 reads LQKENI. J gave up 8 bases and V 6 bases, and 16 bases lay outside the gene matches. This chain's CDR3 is CASSLTSGTSVLDEQFF. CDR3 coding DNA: TGTGCCAGCTCCCTTACCTCCGGGACTAGCGTATTGGATGAGCAGTTCTTC. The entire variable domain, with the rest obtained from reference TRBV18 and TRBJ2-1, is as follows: NAGVMQNPRHLVRRRGQEARLRCSPMKGHSHVYWYRQLPEEGLKFMVYLQKENIIDESGMPKERFSAEFPKEGPSILRIQQVVRGDSAAYFCASSLTSGTSVLDEQFFGPGTRLTVL.

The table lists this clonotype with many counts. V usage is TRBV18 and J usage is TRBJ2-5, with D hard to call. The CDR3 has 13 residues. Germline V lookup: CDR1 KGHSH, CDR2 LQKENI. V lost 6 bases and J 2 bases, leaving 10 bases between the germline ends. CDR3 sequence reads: CASSSSLQETQYF. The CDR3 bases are TGTGCCAGCTCTTCCTCCTTACAAGAGACCCAGTACTTC.

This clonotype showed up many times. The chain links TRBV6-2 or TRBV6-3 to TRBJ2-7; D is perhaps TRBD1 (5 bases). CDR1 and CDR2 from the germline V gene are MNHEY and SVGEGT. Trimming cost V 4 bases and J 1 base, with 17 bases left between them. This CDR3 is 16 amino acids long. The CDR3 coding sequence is TGTGCCAGCAGTTTACTCCTTCGCAGGGCATCCTACGAGCAGTACTTC. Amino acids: CASSLLLRRASYEQYF.

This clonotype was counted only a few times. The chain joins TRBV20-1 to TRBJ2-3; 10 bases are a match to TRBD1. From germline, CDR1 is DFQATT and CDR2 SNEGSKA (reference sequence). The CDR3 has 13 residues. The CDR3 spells CGTGTGVADTQYF. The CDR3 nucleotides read TGCGGGACCGGGACAGGGGTGGCGGATACGCAGTATTTT.

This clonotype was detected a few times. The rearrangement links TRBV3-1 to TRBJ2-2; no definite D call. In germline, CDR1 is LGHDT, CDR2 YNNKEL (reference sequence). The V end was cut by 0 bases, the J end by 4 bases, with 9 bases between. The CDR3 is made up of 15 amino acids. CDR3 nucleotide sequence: TGTGCCAGCAGCCAAGACGGCCCGGGCACCGGGGAGCTGTTTTTT. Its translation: CASSQDGPGTGELFF.

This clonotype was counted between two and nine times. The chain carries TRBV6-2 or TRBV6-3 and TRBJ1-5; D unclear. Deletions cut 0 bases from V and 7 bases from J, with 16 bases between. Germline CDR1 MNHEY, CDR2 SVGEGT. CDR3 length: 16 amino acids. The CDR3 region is CASSYSVRVPGQPQHF. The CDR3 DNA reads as TGTGCCAGCAGTTACTCAGTTAGAGTCCCGGGGCAGCCCCAGCATTTT.

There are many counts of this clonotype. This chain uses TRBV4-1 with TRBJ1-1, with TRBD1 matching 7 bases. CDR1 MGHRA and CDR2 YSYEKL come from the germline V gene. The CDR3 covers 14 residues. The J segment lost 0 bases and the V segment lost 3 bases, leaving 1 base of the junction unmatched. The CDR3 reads CASSQDRMNTEAFF. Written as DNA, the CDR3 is TGCGCCAGCAGCCAGGACAGGATGAACACTGAAGCTTTCTTT.

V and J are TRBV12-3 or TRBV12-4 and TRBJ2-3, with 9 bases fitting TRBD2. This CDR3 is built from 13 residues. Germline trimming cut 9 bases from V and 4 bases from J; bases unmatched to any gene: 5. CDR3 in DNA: TGTGCCAGTCGGACTAGCGTCGCAGATACGCAGTATTTT. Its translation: CASRTSVADTQYF.

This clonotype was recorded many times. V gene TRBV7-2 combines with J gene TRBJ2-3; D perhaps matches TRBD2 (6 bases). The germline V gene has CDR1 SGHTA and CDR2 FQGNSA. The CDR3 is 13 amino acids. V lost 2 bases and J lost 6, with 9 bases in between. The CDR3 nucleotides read TGTGCCAGCAGCTTATGGGGGGAGGATACGCAGTATTTT. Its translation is CASSLWGEDTQYF.

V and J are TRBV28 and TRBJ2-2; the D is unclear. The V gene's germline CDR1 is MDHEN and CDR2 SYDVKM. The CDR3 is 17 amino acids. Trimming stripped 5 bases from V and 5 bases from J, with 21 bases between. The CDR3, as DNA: TGTGCCAGCAGTCCCCTCCTTCGCGGAACCGGGACCGGGGAGCTGTTTTTT. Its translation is CASSPLLRGTGTGELFF.

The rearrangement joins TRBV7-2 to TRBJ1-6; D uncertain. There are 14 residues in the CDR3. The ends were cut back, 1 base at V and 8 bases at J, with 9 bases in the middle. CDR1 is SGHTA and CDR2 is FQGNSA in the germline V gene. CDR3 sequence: CASSLVLGYSPLHF. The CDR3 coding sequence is TGTGCCAGCAGCTTAGTCTTGGGTTATTCACCCCTCCACTTT.

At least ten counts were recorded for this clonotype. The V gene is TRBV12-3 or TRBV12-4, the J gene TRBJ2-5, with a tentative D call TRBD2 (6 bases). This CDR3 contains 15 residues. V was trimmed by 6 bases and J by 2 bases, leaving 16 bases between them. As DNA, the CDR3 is TGTGCCAGCAGCCTATTCCGGGACTCGCAAGAGACCCAGTACTTC. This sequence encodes CASSLFRDSQETQYF.

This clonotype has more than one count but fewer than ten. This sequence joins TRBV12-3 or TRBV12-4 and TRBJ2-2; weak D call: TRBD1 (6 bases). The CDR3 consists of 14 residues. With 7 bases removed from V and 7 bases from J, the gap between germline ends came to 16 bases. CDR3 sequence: CASTQGILVGELFF. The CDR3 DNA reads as TGTGCCAGCACCCAGGGGATTCTAGTCGGGGAGCTGTTTTTT.

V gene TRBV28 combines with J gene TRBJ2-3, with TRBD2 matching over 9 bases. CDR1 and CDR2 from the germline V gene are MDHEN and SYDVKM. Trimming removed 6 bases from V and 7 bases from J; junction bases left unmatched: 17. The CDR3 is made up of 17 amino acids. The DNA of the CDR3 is TGTGCCAGCAGCGGTCTGCTCGGGCGGGAGGGCCGGAATACGCAGTATTTT. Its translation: CASSGLLGREGRNTQYF.

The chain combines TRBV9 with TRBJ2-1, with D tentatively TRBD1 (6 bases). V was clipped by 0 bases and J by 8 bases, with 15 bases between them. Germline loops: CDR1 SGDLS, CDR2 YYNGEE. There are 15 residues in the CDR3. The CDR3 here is CASSVGYLQGYEQFF. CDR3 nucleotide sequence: TGTGCCAGCAGCGTAGGGTACCTACAGGGCTATGAGCAGTTCTTC. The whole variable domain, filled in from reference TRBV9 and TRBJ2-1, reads DSGVTQTPKHLITATGQRVTLRCSPRSGDLSVYWYQQSLDQGLQFLIQYYNGEERAKGNILERFSAQQFPDLHSELNLSSLELGDSALYFCASSVGYLQGYEQFFGPGTRLTVL.

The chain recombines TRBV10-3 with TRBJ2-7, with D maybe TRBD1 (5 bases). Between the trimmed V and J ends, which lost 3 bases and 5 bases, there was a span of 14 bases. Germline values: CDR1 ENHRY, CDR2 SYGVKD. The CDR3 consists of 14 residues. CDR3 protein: CAISDPAGRHEQYF. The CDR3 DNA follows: TGTGCCATCAGTGACCCGGCAGGGCGACACGAGCAGTACTTC.

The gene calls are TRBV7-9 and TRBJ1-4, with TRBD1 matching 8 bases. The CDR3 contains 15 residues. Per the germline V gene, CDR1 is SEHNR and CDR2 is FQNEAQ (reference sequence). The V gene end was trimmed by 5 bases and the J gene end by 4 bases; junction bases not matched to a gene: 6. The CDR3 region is CASSKTGAYNEKLFF. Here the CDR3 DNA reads TGTGCCAGCAGCAAGACAGGGGCGTATAATGAAAAACTGTTTTTT.

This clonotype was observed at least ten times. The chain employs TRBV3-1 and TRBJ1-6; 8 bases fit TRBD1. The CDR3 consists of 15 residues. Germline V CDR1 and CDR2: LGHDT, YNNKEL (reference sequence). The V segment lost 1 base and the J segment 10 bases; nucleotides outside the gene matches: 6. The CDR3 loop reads CASSQGQGPFSPLHF. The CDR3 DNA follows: TGTGCCAGCAGCCAAGGACAGGGGCCGTTCTCACCCCTCCACTTT.

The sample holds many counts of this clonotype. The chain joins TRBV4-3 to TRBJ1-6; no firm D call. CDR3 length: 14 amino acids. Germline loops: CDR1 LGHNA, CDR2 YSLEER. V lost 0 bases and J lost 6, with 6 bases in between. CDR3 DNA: TGCGCCAGCAGCCAAGACCCGCTTAATTCACCCCTCCACTTT. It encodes CASSQDPLNSPLHF.

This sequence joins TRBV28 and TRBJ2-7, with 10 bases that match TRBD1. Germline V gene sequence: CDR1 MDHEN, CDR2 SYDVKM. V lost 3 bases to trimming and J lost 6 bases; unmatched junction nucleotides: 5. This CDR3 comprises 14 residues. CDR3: CASSLSGTGVEQYF. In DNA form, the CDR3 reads TGTGCCAGCAGTTTGTCCGGGACAGGGGTCGAGCAGTACTTC.

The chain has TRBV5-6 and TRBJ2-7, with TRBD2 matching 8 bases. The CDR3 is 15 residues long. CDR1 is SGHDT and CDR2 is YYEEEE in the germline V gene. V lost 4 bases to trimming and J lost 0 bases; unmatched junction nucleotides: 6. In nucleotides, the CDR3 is TGTGCCAGCAGCCCCCCCGGGGGGGGCTCCTACGAGCAGTACTTC. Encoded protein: CASSPPGGGSYEQYF.

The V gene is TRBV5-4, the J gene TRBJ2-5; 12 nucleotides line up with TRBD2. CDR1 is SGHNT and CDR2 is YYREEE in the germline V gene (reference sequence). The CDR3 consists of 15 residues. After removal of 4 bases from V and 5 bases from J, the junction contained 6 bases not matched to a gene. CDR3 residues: CASSLTSGSKETQYF. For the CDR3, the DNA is TGTGCCAGCAGCCTGACTAGCGGGAGTAAGGAGACCCAGTACTTC.

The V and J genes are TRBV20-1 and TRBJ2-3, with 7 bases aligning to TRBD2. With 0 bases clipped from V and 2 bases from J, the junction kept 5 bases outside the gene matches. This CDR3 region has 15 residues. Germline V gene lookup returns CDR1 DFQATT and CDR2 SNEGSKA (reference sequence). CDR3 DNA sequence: TGCAGTGCTAGAGATCCGCGGGAGCCCACAGATACGCAGTATTTT. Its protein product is CSARDPREPTDTQYF.

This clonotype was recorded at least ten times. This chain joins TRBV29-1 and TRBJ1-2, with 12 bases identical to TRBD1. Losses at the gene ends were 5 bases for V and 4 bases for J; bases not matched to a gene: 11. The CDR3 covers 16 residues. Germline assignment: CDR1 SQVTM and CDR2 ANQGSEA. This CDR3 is CSVLPGQGAYRYGYTF. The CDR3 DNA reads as TGCAGCGTTCTACCGGGACAGGGGGCTTACCGCTATGGCTACACCTTC.

The CDR3 DNA reads TGTGCCACCAGCCAAACTAGCGGGGGGCCGTCGGAGCAGTTCTTC. Translated: CATSQTSGGPSEQFF. The chain has TRBV24-1 and TRBJ2-1, with 12 positions matching TRBD2. Germline assignment: CDR1 KGHDR and CDR2 SFDVKD. This CDR3 region has 15 residues. V lost 7 bases and J lost 10; bases outside the gene matches: 10.

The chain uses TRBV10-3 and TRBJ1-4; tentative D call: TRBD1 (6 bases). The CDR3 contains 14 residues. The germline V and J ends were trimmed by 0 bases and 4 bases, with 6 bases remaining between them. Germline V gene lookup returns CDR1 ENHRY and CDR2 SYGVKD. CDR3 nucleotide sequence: TGTGCCATCAGTGAGTCGGACAGTAATGAAAAACTGTTTTTT. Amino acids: CAISESDSNEKLFF.

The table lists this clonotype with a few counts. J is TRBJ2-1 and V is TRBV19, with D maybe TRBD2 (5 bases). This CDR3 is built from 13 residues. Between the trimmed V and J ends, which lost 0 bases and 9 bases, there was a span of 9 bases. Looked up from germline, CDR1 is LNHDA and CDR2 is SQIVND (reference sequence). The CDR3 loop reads CASSIDGVGEQFF. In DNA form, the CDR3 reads TGTGCCAGTAGTATAGACGGGGTAGGTGAGCAGTTCTTC.

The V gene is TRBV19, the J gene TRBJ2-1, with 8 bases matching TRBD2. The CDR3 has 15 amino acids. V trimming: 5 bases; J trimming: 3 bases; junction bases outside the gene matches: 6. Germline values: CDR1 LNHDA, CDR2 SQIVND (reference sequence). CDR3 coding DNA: TGTGCCAGTAGTTCACGGACTAGCCTCTACAATGAGCAGTTCTTC. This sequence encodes CASSSRTSLYNEQFF.

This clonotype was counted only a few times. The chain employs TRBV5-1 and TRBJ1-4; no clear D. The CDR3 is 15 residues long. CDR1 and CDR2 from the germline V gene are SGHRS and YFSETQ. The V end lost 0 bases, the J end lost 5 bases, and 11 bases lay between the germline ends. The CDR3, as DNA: TGCGCCAGCAGCTTGGGCGGAGTAGTCAATGAAAAACTGTTTTTT. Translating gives CASSLGGVVNEKLFF.